Shown below are 5 T cell receptor beta chains from a single sample sequenced in a study of T-cell reconstitution after alpha-beta-depleted transplantation in children. The library targeted TCRbeta and was prepared with unique molecular identifiers. TCRdb passed the PCR reads through MiXCR, listing each CDR3 protein once. The sample has under 450,000 distinct CDR3 sequences, around 16% seen once; the top ten hold approximately 28%. Specimen: PBMCs, mostly from graft donor cells, collected 360 days after TCRalphabeta/CD19-depleted stem cell transplant. The source is a boy under two years old who had a stem cell transplant for Wiskott-Aldrich syndrome, so the T cells may come from the graft donor.

Ten or more counts support this clonotype. This chain links TRBV3-1 with TRBJ2-1; TRBD1 matches at 8 bases. This CDR3 has 12 amino acids. Losses at the gene ends were 4 bases for V and 7 bases for J; bases not matched to a gene: 0. Per germline, CDR1 LGHDT and CDR2 YNNKEL (reference sequence). CDR3 residues: CASSRTGNEQFF. CDR3 bases: TGTGCCAGCAGCCGGACAGGGAATGAGCAGTTCTTC.

This chain connects TRBV5-1 to TRBJ2-7, with D hard to call. Trimming cost V 4 bases and J 5 bases, with 25 bases left between them. Looked up from germline, CDR1 is SGHRS and CDR2 is YFSETQ. The CDR3 runs to 17 residues. The CDR3 DNA reads as TGCGCCAGCAGCCCCCAGCAGAGTTTCGCCTACGTTGACGAGCAGTACTTC. Its translation: CASSPQQSFAYVDEQYF. Based on the CDR3 plus reference TRBV5-1 and TRBJ2-7, the full variable domain is KAGVTQTPRYLIKTRGQQVTLSCSPISGHRSVSWYQQTPGQGLQFLFEYFSETQRNKGNFPGRFSGRQFSNSRSEMNVSTLELGDSALYLCASSPQQSFAYVDEQYFGPGTRLTVT.

At least ten counts were recorded for this clonotype. J is TRBJ2-1 and V is TRBV24-1; 8 positions agree with TRBD1. The germline CDR1 and CDR2 sequences are KGHDR and SFDVKD. This CDR3 comprises 16 residues. The V gene end was trimmed by 4 bases and the J gene end by 10 bases; junction bases not matched to a gene: 14. CDR3 amino acids: CATSDPGGLGLTEQFF. In DNA form, the CDR3 reads TGTGCCACCAGTGACCCAGGGGGCCTGGGGCTAACAGAGCAGTTCTTC.

The chain combines TRBV7-2 with TRBJ1-1; tentative D call: TRBD1 (5 bases). The CDR3 has 14 amino acids. V lost 3 bases and J lost 2, with 10 bases in between. Germline V gene sequence: CDR1 SGHTA, CDR2 FQGNSA. The CDR3 loop reads CASSFRGKNTEAFF. The CDR3 nucleotides are TGTGCCAGCAGCTTTCGGGGGAAAAACACTGAAGCTTTCTTT.

The chain recombines TRBV6-5 with TRBJ2-1; D not resolved. Per the germline V gene, CDR1 is MNHEY and CDR2 is SVGAGI. This CDR3 has 14 amino acids. Between the trimmed V and J ends, which lost 2 bases and 4 bases, there was a span of 9 bases. The CDR3 protein is CASSYPDLYNEQFF. The CDR3, as DNA: TGTGCCAGCAGTTACCCAGACTTGTACAATGAGCAGTTCTTC.